The following is a T cell receptor (beta chain) sequence with its context. The data derive from a study of blood T cell repertoires in COVID-19. Turning to the study itself: Nucleic acid was either cDNA or gDNA, and it came from T cells, B-cell-depleted T cells, or PBMCs.

Enrolled through a virtual design, the participants were between roughly 18 and 100 years of age and came from 24 US areas. Two negative PCRs, clearance, or symptom resolution characterized the recovered Cohort 3 donors. Produced via immunoSEQ multiplex PCR; TCRdb's table is partial and in-frame only. The data show approximately 310,000 clones, around 90% seen once. The CDR3 length is 14 residues. Per germline, CDR1 LGHDT and CDR2 YNNKEL (reference sequence). V was shortened by 7 bases and J by 7 bases, with 17 bases between the two germline ends. The genes are TRBV3-1 (or the pseudogene TRBV3-2) and TRBJ1-3; D unresolved. Sequencing was carried out using PBMCs or T cells enriched from blood (not recorded which). This TCR was sampled from a man aged 60 to 75 who had recovered from COVID-19. Here the CDR3 reads CASNSWDRGNTIYF. For the CDR3, the DNA is TGTGCCAGCAACTCGTGGGATAGAGGGAACACCATATATTTT.